The clone carrying this T cell receptor beta chain was counted many times. This entry comes from a study of tumor-infiltrating lymphocytes in oesophageal squamous cell carcinoma. CDR1 and CDR2 (germline): SEHNR, FQNEAQ (reference sequence). V lost 10 bases, J lost 6 bases, and 4 bases stayed unmatched. The CDR3 is 13 residues long. From the PCR reads, TCRdb called clonotypes with MiXCR, one entry per CDR3 protein. The sample records 15,000 to 20,000 distinct CDR3 sequences, roughly two fifths being singletons. Sequenced input: normal esophageal tissue next to the tumor. This TCR came from a male donor with esophageal squamous cell carcinoma. The gene calls are TRBV7-9 and TRBJ2-1; 12 positions match TRBD2. In DNA, the CDR3 is TGTGCCATGGGGACTAGCGGGTTCAATGAGCAGTTCTTC. This encodes CAMGTSGFNEQFF.